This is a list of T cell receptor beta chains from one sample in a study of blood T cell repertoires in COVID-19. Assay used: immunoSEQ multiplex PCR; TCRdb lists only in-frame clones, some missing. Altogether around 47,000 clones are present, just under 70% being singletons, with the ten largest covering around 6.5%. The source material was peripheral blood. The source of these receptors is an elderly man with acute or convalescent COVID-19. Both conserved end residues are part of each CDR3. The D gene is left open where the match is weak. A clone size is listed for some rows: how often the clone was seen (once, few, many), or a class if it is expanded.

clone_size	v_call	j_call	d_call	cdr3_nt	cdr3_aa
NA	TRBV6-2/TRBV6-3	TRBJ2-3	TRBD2	TGTGCCAGCAGTTCAGCTAGCGGGGGGGCTCCAGATACGCAGTATTTT	CASSSASGGAPDTQYF
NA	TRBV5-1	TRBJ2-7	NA	TGCGCCAGCAGTGGAGTAGGCGGAGACTACGAGCAGTACTTC	CASSGVGGDYEQYF
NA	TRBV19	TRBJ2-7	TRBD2	TGTGCCAGTAGTGCTAGCGGGAGCTCCTACGAGCAGTACTTC	CASSASGSSYEQYF
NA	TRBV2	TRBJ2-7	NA	TGTGCCAGCAGTCCTGACAGTGCCTCCTACGAGCAGTACTTC	CASSPDSASYEQYF
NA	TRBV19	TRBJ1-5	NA	TGTGCCAGTAGTATAACAACAGGGCCCACGGGGCCCCAGCATTTT	CASSITTGPTGPQHF
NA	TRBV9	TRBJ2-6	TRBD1	TGTGCCAGCAGCGTAGGACAGGGAATCGTAACTGGGGCCAACGTCCTGACTTTC	CASSVGQGIVTGANVLTF
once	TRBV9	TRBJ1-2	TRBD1	TGTGCCAGCAGCCCTCTACAGGGGAGCTATGGCTACACCTTC	CASSPLQGSYGYTF
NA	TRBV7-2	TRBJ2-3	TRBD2	TGTGCCAGCAGCTTCACTAGCGGGGCTCGCACAGATACGCAGTATTTT	CASSFTSGARTDTQYF
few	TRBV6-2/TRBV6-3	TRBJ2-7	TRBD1	TGTGCCAGCAGCACCCGGGACAGGACCCACGAGCAGTACTTC	CASSTRDRTHEQYF
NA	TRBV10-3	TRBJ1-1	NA	TGTGCCATCAGTGAGTCTGTGACAGCGAACACTGAAGCTTTCTTT	CAISESVTANTEAFF